A selection of T cell receptor beta chains follows, all from one sample in a study of blood T cell repertoires in COVID-19. Method: immunoSEQ multiplex PCR; TCRdb's copy keeps in-frame clones and lacks some. The sample has fewer than 200,000 clones, roughly 77% seen once. Material for sequencing was peripheral blood. These receptors all stem from a man aged 70-80 years with active or convalescent COVID-19. CDR3s leave out the opening cysteine and the closing phenylalanine or tryptophan. Fields, in order: CDR3 protein, clone size, J gene, V gene. A row's size may be missing; if present it is once, few, many or a size class.

CDR3 protein: ASSLQGGGETQY
clone size: NA
J gene: TRBJ2-5
V gene: TRBV19

CDR3 protein: SAVGQGGTEAF
clone size: NA
J gene: TRBJ1-1
V gene: TRBV29-1

CDR3 protein: ASSLEGTGRYEQY
clone size: NA
J gene: TRBJ2-7
V gene: TRBV7-9

CDR3 protein: ASSLRVGLPSSYEQY
clone size: once
J gene: TRBJ2-7
V gene: TRBV11-2

CDR3 protein: ASSQRTSPTEAF
clone size: NA
J gene: TRBJ1-1
V gene: TRBV6-5

CDR3 protein: ATTGTGDQPQH
clone size: NA
J gene: TRBJ1-5
V gene: TRBV18

CDR3 protein: ASSESMNTEAF
clone size: NA
J gene: TRBJ1-1
V gene: TRBV18

CDR3 protein: ASALGAGYLNTEAF
clone size: NA
J gene: TRBJ1-1
V gene: TRBV25-1

CDR3 protein: ASKRGRTVNTGELF
clone size: once
J gene: TRBJ2-2
V gene: TRBV2

CDR3 protein: ASSMYYNSPLH
clone size: few
J gene: TRBJ1-6
V gene: TRBV5-6

CDR3 protein: ASSLGQVRTGELF
clone size: NA
J gene: TRBJ2-2
V gene: TRBV5-4

CDR3 protein: ASREGQGEVKLF
clone size: once
J gene: TRBJ1-4
V gene: TRBV19

CDR3 protein: ASSRDTGADTQY
clone size: NA
J gene: TRBJ2-3
V gene: TRBV5-4

CDR3 protein: ASGLVLGQINQPQH
clone size: NA
J gene: TRBJ1-5
V gene: TRBV12-5

CDR3 protein: ASCLHMNTEAF
clone size: NA
J gene: TRBJ1-1
V gene: TRBV7-2

CDR3 protein: ASRQGLKGYT
clone size: once
J gene: TRBJ1-2
V gene: TRBV12-3/TRBV12-4

CDR3 protein: ASSLIQGWSPLH
clone size: once
J gene: TRBJ1-6
V gene: TRBV7-9

CDR3 protein: SVRRTEAF
clone size: NA
J gene: TRBJ1-1
V gene: TRBV29-1

CDR3 protein: ASGPRTSGGPWNTGELF
clone size: NA
J gene: TRBJ2-2
V gene: TRBV12-5

CDR3 protein: ASSLGLPGTSGNNEQF
clone size: NA
J gene: TRBJ2-1
V gene: TRBV5-4

CDR3 protein: AIRGLADTGELF
clone size: NA
J gene: TRBJ2-2
V gene: TRBV10-3

CDR3 protein: ASSRQGARETQY
clone size: NA
J gene: TRBJ2-5
V gene: TRBV19

CDR3 protein: ASSPEQGFYEQY
clone size: NA
J gene: TRBJ2-7
V gene: TRBV14

CDR3 protein: ATREEGFTGELF
clone size: NA
J gene: TRBJ2-2
V gene: TRBV2

CDR3 protein: ASSQATGTSGGDEQF
clone size: NA
J gene: TRBJ2-1
V gene: TRBV4-2

CDR3 protein: ASSPGVQGNFEAF
clone size: NA
J gene: TRBJ1-1
V gene: TRBV18

CDR3 protein: SPVRGNTEAF
clone size: NA
J gene: TRBJ1-1
V gene: TRBV29-1

CDR3 protein: ASSPLETGGNTIY
clone size: NA
J gene: TRBJ1-3
V gene: TRBV28

CDR3 protein: ASSPQTGAAYEQY
clone size: NA
J gene: TRBJ2-7
V gene: TRBV5-1

CDR3 protein: ASSQTSYRGQETQY
clone size: NA
J gene: TRBJ2-5
V gene: TRBV4-3

CDR3 protein: ASRTSGVYNEQF
clone size: NA
J gene: TRBJ2-1
V gene: TRBV6-5

CDR3 protein: ASSRGQNYEQY
clone size: NA
J gene: TRBJ2-7
V gene: TRBV3-1/TRBV3-2

CDR3 protein: ASSQVAGGSNEQF
clone size: NA
J gene: TRBJ2-1
V gene: TRBV4-2